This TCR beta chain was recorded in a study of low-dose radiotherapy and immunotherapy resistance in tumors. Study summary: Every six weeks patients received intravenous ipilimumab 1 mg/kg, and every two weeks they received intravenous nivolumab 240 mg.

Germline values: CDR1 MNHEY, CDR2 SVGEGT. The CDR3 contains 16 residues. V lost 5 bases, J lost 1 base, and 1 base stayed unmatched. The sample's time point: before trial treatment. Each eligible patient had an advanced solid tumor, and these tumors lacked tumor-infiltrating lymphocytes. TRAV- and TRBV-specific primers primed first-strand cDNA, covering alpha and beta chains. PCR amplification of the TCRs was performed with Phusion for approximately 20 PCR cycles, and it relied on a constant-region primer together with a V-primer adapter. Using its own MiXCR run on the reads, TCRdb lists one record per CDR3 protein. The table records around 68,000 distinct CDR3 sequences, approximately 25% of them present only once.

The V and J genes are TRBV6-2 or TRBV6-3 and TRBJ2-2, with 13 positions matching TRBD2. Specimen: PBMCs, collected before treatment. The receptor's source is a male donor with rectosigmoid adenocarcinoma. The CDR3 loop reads CASSRTSGGNTGELFF. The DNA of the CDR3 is TGTGCCAGCAGTCGGACTAGCGGGGGGAACACCGGGGAGCTGTTTTTT.